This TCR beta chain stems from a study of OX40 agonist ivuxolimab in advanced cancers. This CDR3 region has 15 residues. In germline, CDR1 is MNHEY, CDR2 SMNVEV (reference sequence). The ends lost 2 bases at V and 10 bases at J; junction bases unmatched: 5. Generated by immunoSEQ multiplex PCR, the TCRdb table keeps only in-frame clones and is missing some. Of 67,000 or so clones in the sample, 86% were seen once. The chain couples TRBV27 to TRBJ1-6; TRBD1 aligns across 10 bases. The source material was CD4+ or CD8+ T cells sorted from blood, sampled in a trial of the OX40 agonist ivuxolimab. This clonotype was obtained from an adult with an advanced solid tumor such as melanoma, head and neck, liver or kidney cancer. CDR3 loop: CASSLLGQGKSPLHF. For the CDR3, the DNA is TGTGCCAGCAGTTTACTGGGACAGGGGAAATCACCCCTCCACTTT.